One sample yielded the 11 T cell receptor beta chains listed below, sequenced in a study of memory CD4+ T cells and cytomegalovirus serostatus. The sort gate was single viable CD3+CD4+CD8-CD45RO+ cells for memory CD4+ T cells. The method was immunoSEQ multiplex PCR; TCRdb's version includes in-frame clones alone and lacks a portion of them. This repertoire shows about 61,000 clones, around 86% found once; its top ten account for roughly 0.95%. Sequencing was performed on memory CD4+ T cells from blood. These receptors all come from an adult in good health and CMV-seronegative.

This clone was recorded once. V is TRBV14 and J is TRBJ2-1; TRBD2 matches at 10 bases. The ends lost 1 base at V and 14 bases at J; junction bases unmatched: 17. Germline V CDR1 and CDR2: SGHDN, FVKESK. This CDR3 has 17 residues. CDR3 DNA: TGTGCCAGCAGCCAAGGGCTAGCGGGAGTTTTCGGTGCTAGGAAGTTCTTC. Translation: CASSQGLAGVFGARKFF. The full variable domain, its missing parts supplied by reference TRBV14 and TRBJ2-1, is EAGVTQFPSHSVIEKGQTVTLRCDPISGHDNLYWYRRVMGKEIKFLLHFVKESKQDESGMPNNRFLAERTGGTYSTLKVQPAELEDSGVYFCASSQGLAGVFGARKFFGPGTRLTVL.

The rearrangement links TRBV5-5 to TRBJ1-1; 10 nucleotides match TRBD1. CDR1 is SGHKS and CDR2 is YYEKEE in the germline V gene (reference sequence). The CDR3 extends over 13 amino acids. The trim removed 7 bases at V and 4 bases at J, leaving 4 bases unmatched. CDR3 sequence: CASGRTGGTEAFF. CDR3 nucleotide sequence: TGTGCCAGCGGTCGGACAGGGGGCACTGAAGCTTTCTTT.

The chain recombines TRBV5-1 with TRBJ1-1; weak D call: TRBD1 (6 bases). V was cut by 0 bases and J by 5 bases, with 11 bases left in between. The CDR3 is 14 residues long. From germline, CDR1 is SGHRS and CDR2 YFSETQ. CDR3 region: CASSLDTGNTEAFF. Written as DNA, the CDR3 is TGCGCCAGCAGCTTGGATACAGGGAATACTGAAGCTTTCTTT.

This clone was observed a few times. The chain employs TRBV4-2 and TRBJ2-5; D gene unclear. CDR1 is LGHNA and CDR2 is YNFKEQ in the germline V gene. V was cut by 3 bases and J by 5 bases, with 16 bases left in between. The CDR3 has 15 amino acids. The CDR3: CASSQIRALGETQYF. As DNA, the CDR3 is TGTGCCAGCAGCCAGATAAGGGCCCTGGGGGAGACCCAGTACTTC.

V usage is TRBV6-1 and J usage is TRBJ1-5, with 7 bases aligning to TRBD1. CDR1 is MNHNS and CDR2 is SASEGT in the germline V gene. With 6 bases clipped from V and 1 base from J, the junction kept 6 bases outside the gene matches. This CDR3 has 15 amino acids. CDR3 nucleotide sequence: TGTGCCAGCAGGAAGGGGGCCTTGAGCAATCAGCCCCAGCATTTT. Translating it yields CASRKGALSNQPQHF.

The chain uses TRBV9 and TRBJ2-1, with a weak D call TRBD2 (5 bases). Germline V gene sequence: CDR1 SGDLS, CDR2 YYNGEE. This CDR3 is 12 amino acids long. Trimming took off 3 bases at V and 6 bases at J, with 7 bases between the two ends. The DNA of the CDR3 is TGTGCCAGCAGCGCTAGCATCAATGAGCAGTTCTTC. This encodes CASSASINEQFF.

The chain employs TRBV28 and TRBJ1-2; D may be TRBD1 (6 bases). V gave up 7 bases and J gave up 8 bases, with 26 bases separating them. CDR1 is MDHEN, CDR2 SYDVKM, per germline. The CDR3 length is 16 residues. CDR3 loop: CASNTFPDSPPGGYTF. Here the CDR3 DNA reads TGTGCCAGCAACACTTTTCCGGACAGCCCCCCGGGAGGCTACACCTTC.

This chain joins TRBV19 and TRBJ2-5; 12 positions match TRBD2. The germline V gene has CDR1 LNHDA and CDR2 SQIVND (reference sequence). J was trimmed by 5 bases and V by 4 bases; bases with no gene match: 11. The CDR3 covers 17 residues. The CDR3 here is CASSTGMTSGSVETQYF. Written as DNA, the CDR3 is TGTGCCAGTAGTACGGGAATGACTAGCGGGAGTGTGGAGACCCAGTACTTC.

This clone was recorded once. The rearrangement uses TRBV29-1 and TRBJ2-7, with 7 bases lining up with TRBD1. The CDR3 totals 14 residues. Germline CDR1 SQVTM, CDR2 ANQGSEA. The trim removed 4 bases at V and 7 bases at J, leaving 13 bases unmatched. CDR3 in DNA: TGCAGCGTTGGGGCATATCTCCGGGACAGTGAGCAGTACTTC. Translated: CSVGAYLRDSEQYF.

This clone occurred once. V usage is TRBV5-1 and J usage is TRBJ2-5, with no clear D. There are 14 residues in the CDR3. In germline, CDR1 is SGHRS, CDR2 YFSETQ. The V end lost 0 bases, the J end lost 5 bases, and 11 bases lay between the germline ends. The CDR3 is CASSLGLSSETQYF. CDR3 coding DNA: TGCGCCAGCAGCTTGGGGCTGTCTTCGGAGACCCAGTACTTC.

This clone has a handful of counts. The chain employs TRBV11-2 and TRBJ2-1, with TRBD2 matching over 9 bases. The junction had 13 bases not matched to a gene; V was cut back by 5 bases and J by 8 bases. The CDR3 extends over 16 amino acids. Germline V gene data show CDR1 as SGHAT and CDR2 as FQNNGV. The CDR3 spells CASSPISRGGAYEQFF. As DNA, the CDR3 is TGTGCCAGCAGCCCTATCTCTCGCGGGGGGGCCTATGAGCAGTTCTTC.